A selection of T cell receptor beta chains follows, all from one sample in a study of CD8 T cells in Susac syndrome. TCRdb called the immunoSEQ multiplex PCR reads again in MiXCR, with one record for every CDR3 protein. The repertoire holds 150,000 to 200,000 distinct CDR3 sequences, with over 90% as singletons. Sequences were obtained from CD8+ T cells from PBMCs. Receptor source: a human donor with Susac syndrome. Both conserved end residues are part of each CDR3. Each record gives: J gene, clone size, V gene, D gene, CDR3 DNA, CDR3 protein. D genes are given only for firm matches. Where a row states a size, it is once, few, many or the class of an expanded clone; other rows omit it.

>TRBJ1-4|NA|TRBV6-1|TRBD1
TGTGCCAGCAGTGAAGACTGGACAGGGGACGAAAAACTGTTTTTT
CASSEDWTGDEKLFF
>TRBJ1-1|NA|TRBV5-1|NA
TGCGCCAGCAGCTTAACTAAAACTGAAGCTTTCTTT
CASSLTKTEAFF
>TRBJ1-4|NA|TRBV4-2|TRBD1
TGTGCCAGCAGCCAAGATAGTCTACAGGGGGAGGCAAAACTGTTTTTT
CASSQDSLQGEAKLFF
>TRBJ2-7|NA|TRBV3-1|NA
TGTGCCAGCAGCCAAGGACTACTACAGTACTTC
CASSQGLLQYF
>TRBJ2-1|NA|TRBV6-5|TRBD1
TGTGCCAGCACCATCACAGGGGACGGTGAGCAGTTCTTC
CASTITGDGEQFF
>TRBJ2-1|NA|TRBV7-9|TRBD2
TGTGCCAGCAGCTTAGTCGCTCTGACTAGCGGTTACAATGAGCAGTTCTTC
CASSLVALTSGYNEQFF
>TRBJ2-1|NA|TRBV12-3/TRBV12-4|TRBD2
TGTGCCAGCAGTCAAGGGACTAGCGGGAGTCAATACAATGAGCAGTTCTTC
CASSQGTSGSQYNEQFF
>TRBJ1-1|NA|TRBV28|NA
TGTGCCAGCTCCACGGGTGACGGTTGGGGCACTGAAGCTTTCTTT
CASSTGDGWGTEAFF
>TRBJ2-7|NA|TRBV12-3/TRBV12-4|TRBD1
TGTGCCAGCAGTTCGGGACAGCTTCTTTATGAGCAGTACTTC
CASSSGQLLYEQYF
>TRBJ2-3|NA|TRBV5-6|TRBD2
TGTGCCAGCAGCTTCCAAGCGGGGGGGTCAGATACGCAGTATTTT
CASSFQAGGSDTQYF
>TRBJ1-2|few|TRBV19|NA
TGTGCCAGTAGTCCCGGGACGGATAACTATGGCTACACCTTC
CASSPGTDNYGYTF
>TRBJ2-3|NA|TRBV30|TRBD1
TGTGCCTGGAGTGTGACAGGGAGTTATCCGGATACGCAGTATTTT
CAWSVTGSYPDTQYF
>TRBJ1-2|NA|TRBV6-6|NA
TGTGCCAGCACCCCGGGATTCCACGGGGAGGGCTACACCTTC
CASTPGFHGEGYTF
>TRBJ2-1|once|TRBV10-2|NA
TGCGCCAGCAGTGACAGTAGGAACAATGAGCAGTTCTTC
CASSDSRNNEQFF
>TRBJ1-1|NA|TRBV30|NA
TGTGCCTGGAGTGGGGGATCTGAAGCTTTCTTT
CAWSGGSEAFF
>TRBJ1-1|once|TRBV20-1|NA
TGCAGTGCTAGGGACAGCGCCCTTGGAGCTTTCTTT
CSARDSALGAFF
>TRBJ1-5|NA|TRBV5-1|NA
TGCGCCAGCAGCTTGGGGACAGAAAATAGCAATCAGCCCCAGCATTTT
CASSLGTENSNQPQHF
>TRBJ2-1|NA|TRBV29-1|NA
TGCAGCGTTGTTGGAAATGAGCAGTTCTTC
CSVVGNEQFF
>TRBJ1-1|NA|TRBV3-1|NA
TGTGCCAGCAGCTACAGGATGAACACTGAAGCTTTCTTT
CASSYRMNTEAFF
>TRBJ1-1|NA|TRBV12-5|NA
TGTGCTAGTCAACAGTCGCCAGAAGCTTTCTTT
CASQQSPEAFF
>TRBJ1-2|NA|TRBV7-8|NA
TGTGCCAGCAGCACAGACGTTCAGGCAGGGAATTCTAACTATGGCTACACCTTC
CASSTDVQAGNSNYGYTF
>TRBJ1-2|NA|TRBV6-5|TRBD1
TGTGCCAGCAGTTCCGACAGGGTAGATGGCTACACCTTC
CASSSDRVDGYTF
>TRBJ2-2|NA|TRBV29-1|TRBD2
TGCAGCGCTGGGACTAGCGGGGGAAGGACCGGGGAGCTGTTTTTT
CSAGTSGGRTGELFF
>TRBJ2-7|NA|TRBV21-1|NA
TGTGCCAGCAGCCCCGACAGGGTCAGCTACGAGCAGTACTTC
CASSPDRVSYEQYF
>TRBJ2-7|once|TRBV14|TRBD2
TGTGCCAGCAGCCAAGGGACTAGCGGGATCTCCTACGAGCAGTACTTC
CASSQGTSGISYEQYF
>TRBJ2-1|NA|TRBV5-1|TRBD1
TGCGCCAGCAGCGGGGGACAGTTCTACAATGAGCAGTTCTTC
CASSGGQFYNEQFF
>TRBJ2-1|NA|TRBV27|NA
TGTGCCAGCAGTACCCAAGGGATACAGGTATACAATGAGCAGTTCTTC
CASSTQGIQVYNEQFF
>TRBJ2-7|NA|TRBV28|TRBD2
TGTGCCAGCAGTTCCGGACTAGCGGGAGTGACTCTCCACGAGCAGTACTTC
CASSSGLAGVTLHEQYF
>TRBJ1-1|NA|TRBV30|NA
TGTGCCTTCTCGACAGTGAACACTGAAGCTTTCTTT
CAFSTVNTEAFF